A single sample is the source of the 19 T cell receptor beta chains below, sequenced in a study of identical twins. MiXCR was run by TCRdb on the 5' RACE reads, yielding one entry per CDR3 protein. The sample yields about 900,000 distinct CDR3 sequences, 12% seen once. These same records also appear under a second study, on yellow fever vaccine responses in identical twins.

Sequences were obtained from PBMCs. These receptors were collected from a young woman in good health.

A few counts support this clonotype. The rearrangement links TRBV9 to TRBJ2-2; D gene unclear. The CDR3 length is 15 residues. Germline V gene data show CDR1 as SGDLS and CDR2 as YYNGEE. Trimming left V 0 bases short and J 1 base short, with 7 bases between. The DNA of the CDR3 is TGTGCCAGCAGCGTAGGCTGGAAGAACACCGGGGAGCTGTTTTTT. The encoded protein is CASSVGWKNTGELFF.

This clonotype has more than one count but fewer than ten. The gene calls are TRBV7-3 and TRBJ2-1; weak D call: TRBD2 (6 bases). Germline values: CDR1 SGHTA, CDR2 FQGTGA. Trimming took off 1 base at V and 4 bases at J, with 11 bases between the two ends. This CDR3 comprises 15 residues. CDR3 bases: TGTGCCAGCAGCTTAAGATCGGCGGGATACAATGAGCAGTTCTTC. The encoded protein is CASSLRSAGYNEQFF.

This clonotype occurred many times. The chain carries TRBV7-8 and TRBJ1-3; tentative D call: TRBD1 (6 bases). The CDR3 runs to 15 residues. Between the trimmed V and J ends, which lost 5 bases and 0 bases, there was a span of 11 bases. Germline loops: CDR1 SGHVS, CDR2 FQNEAQ. CDR3 residues: CASSARGASGNTIYF. CDR3 DNA sequence: TGTGCCAGCAGCGCCCGGGGGGCCTCTGGAAACACCATATATTTT.

This sequence joins TRBV20-1 and TRBJ2-1, with 9 bases matching TRBD2. The germline CDR1 and CDR2 sequences are DFQATT and SNEGSKA (reference sequence). V gave up 3 bases and J gave up 1 base; unmatched junction bases: 7. CDR3 length: 16 residues. CDR3 nucleotides: TGCAGTGCTAGTAGGTCTAGCGGGGATTCCTACAATGAGCAGTTCTTC. Its translation is CSASRSSGDSYNEQFF.

This chain joins TRBV2 and TRBJ1-6; 9 nucleotides agree with TRBD1. CDR1 SNHLY and CDR2 FYNNEI come from the germline V gene. CDR3 length: 16 residues. Trimming cost V 4 bases and J 6 bases; bases outside gene matches: 7. CDR3 protein: CASSGAKTGGNSPLHF. The CDR3 DNA is TGTGCCAGCAGTGGTGCGAAGACAGGGGGTAATTCACCCCTCCACTTT.

The chain is built from TRBV2 and TRBJ2-6, with D possibly TRBD1 on 5 matching bases. The CDR3 is 15 residues long. The ends were cut back, 4 bases at V and 0 bases at J, with 7 bases in the middle. The germline CDR1 and CDR2 sequences are SNHLY and FYNNEI. CDR3 sequence: CASSVDSSGANVLTF. The DNA of the CDR3 is TGTGCCAGCAGTGTAGACAGCTCTGGGGCCAACGTCCTGACTTTC.

This clonotype has just a few counts. V usage is TRBV11-1 and J usage is TRBJ1-6; 8 bases are a match to TRBD1. Looked up from germline, CDR1 is SGHAT and CDR2 is FQDESV (reference sequence). Germline trimming cut 5 bases from V and 0 bases from J; bases unmatched to any gene: 12. CDR3 length equals 19 residues. The CDR3 coding sequence is TGTGCCAGCAGCCTCCTCGGACAGGGCCAGAGCTCCTATAATTCACCCCTCCACTTT. Its translation is CASSLLGQGQSSYNSPLHF.

This clonotype has more than one count but fewer than ten. This may be a read error: a much more frequent sequence differs by one nucleotide. The chain carries TRBV7-2 and TRBJ1-1; TRBD1 aligns across 7 bases. In germline, CDR1 is SGHTA, CDR2 FQGNSA. The CDR3 is 14 amino acids. V shed 4 bases, J shed 1 base, and the junction held 3 bases outside the gene matches. CDR3 DNA sequence: TGTGCCAGCAGCTATACAGGGGCGAACACTGAAGCTTTCTTT. Translating gives CASSYTGANTEAFF. The full variable domain, its missing parts supplied by reference TRBV7-2 and TRBJ1-1, is GAGVSQSPSNKVTEKGKDVELRCDPISGHTALYWYRQSLGQGLEFLIYFQGNSAPDKSGLPSDRFSAERTGGSVSTLTIQRTQQEDSAVYLCASSYTGANTEAFFGQGTRLTVV.

The genes are TRBV2 and TRBJ2-4; D ambiguous. This CDR3 contains 14 residues. V was shortened by 5 bases and J by 6 bases, with 14 bases between the two germline ends. Germline CDR1 and CDR2: SNHLY and FYNNEI. CDR3 sequence reads: CASSTDWSGNIQYF. CDR3 nucleotides: TGTGCCAGCAGTACTGACTGGAGTGGAAACATTCAGTACTTC.

This clonotype has more than one count but fewer than ten. This chain joins TRBV11-3 and TRBJ2-3, with a weak D call TRBD2 (6 bases). This CDR3 is 16 amino acids long. V lost 5 bases to trimming and J lost 3 bases, with 18 bases between them. In germline, CDR1 is SGHNT, CDR2 YENEEA. The CDR3 loop reads CASSLPGGTVTDTQYF. The CDR3 nucleotides read TGTGCCAGCAGCCTCCCCGGAGGGACTGTAACAGATACGCAGTATTTT.

This chain uses TRBV24-1 with TRBJ2-5; no firm D call. Germline CDR1 reads KGHDR; CDR2 reads SFDVKD. The CDR3 spans 14 residues. Trimming pared 1 base from V and 4 bases from J, leaving 9 bases between. The CDR3 region is CATSDLEELETQYF. Written as DNA, the CDR3 is TGTGCCACCAGTGATTTAGAGGAATTAGAGACCCAGTACTTC.

This clonotype turned up a few times. The rearrangement joins TRBV7-2 to TRBJ2-2, with a weak D call TRBD1 (6 bases). CDR3 length: 15 residues. Germline CDR1 reads SGHTA; CDR2 reads FQGNSA. The V gene lost 4 bases and the J gene lost 1 base, with 10 bases spanning the gap. In nucleotides, the CDR3 is TGTGCCAGCAGCTGGGGGCCGGGGAACACCGGGGAGCTGTTTTTT. Amino acid sequence: CASSWGPGNTGELFF. Drawing the rest from reference TRBV7-2 and TRBJ2-2, the complete variable domain is GAGVSQSPSNKVTEKGKDVELRCDPISGHTALYWYRQSLGQGLEFLIYFQGNSAPDKSGLPSDRFSAERTGGSVSTLTIQRTQQEDSAVYLCASSWGPGNTGELFFGEGSRLTVL.

This clonotype appeared a few times. The chain carries TRBV27 and TRBJ2-1; weak D call: TRBD1 (6 bases). V was clipped by 0 bases and J by 5 bases, with 14 bases between them. The germline V gene encodes CDR1 MNHEY and CDR2 SMNVEV (reference sequence). CDR3 length: 16 amino acids. CDR3 amino acids: CASSLSRGILDNEQFF. The CDR3, as DNA: TGTGCCAGCAGTTTATCGAGGGGGATACTTGACAATGAGCAGTTCTTC.

This chain uses TRBV4-1 with TRBJ2-1; D is tentatively TRBD1 or TRBD2 (6 bases each). CDR3 length: 15 amino acids. Germline V gene sequence: CDR1 MGHRA, CDR2 YSYEKL. Trimming cost V 7 bases and J 3 bases, with 16 bases left between them. CDR3 amino acids: CASNEGGLYYNEQFF. DNA of the CDR3: TGCGCCAGCAACGAAGGGGGACTTTACTACAATGAGCAGTTCTTC.

This clonotype showed up just a few times. The chain recombines TRBV28 with TRBJ1-2; TRBD1 matches 7 bases. CDR3 size: 16 residues. CDR1 is MDHEN and CDR2 is SYDVKM in the germline V gene. V lost 2 bases and J lost 5; bases outside the gene matches: 11. The CDR3 region has the DNA TGTGCCAGCAGTTTAGACAGGGATGACGCTTTATATGGCTACACCTTC. Translation gives CASSLDRDDALYGYTF.

This clonotype is a singleton in its sample. The chain combines TRBV5-4 with TRBJ2-1; TRBD1 or TRBD2 may be the D gene (5 bases each). CDR1 and CDR2 from the germline V gene are SGHNT and YYREEE (reference sequence). The CDR3 is 14 residues long. Trimming removed 6 bases at V and 6 bases at J, with 16 bases between. The CDR3 here is CASTPPGLVNEQFF. CDR3 sequence (DNA): TGTGCCAGCACGCCACCGGGGCTGGTCAATGAGCAGTTCTTC.

The chain recombines TRBV25-1 with TRBJ2-3, with 10 bases aligning to TRBD2. Per germline, CDR1 MGHDK and CDR2 SYGVNS. This CDR3 is built from 17 residues. With 0 bases clipped from V and 4 bases from J, the junction kept 7 bases outside the gene matches. The CDR3: CASSEYGAGGEADTQYF. In nucleotides, the CDR3 is TGTGCCAGCAGTGAATATGGAGCGGGGGGGGAGGCAGATACGCAGTATTTT.

The chain recombines TRBV27 with TRBJ2-6; 7 bases align to TRBD1. The CDR3 runs to 17 residues. Per germline, CDR1 MNHEY and CDR2 SMNVEV (reference sequence). With 5 bases clipped from V and 0 bases from J, the junction kept 7 bases outside the gene matches. Here the CDR3 reads CASSPRDSYSGANVLTF. CDR3 bases: TGTGCCAGCAGTCCCCGGGACAGCTACTCTGGGGCCAACGTCCTGACTTTC.

The chain has TRBV2 and TRBJ2-7; D might be TRBD1 or TRBD2, each matching 5 bases. CDR3 length: 14 residues. Germline V gene sequence: CDR1 SNHLY, CDR2 FYNNEI. The V and J ends lost 8 bases and 0 bases respectively, with 14 bases between them. The chain's CDR3 is CASYGALSSYEQYF. DNA of the CDR3: TGTGCCAGCTACGGGGCCCTGAGCTCCTACGAGCAGTACTTC. The complete variable domain, with remaining parts taken from reference TRBV2 and TRBJ2-7, reads EPEVTQTPSHQVTQMGQEVILRCVPISNHLYFYWYRQILGQKVEFLVSFYNNEISEKSEIFDDQFSVERPDGSNFTLKIRSTKLEDSAMYFCASYGALSSYEQYFGPGTRLTVT.